The subject of this entry is one T cell receptor beta chain. Its target is not known. In the PCR, 60 Vbeta and 13 Jbeta primers were used. Assay used: immunoSEQ multiplex PCR; TCRdb lists only in-frame clones, some missing. The data contain 64,000 or so clones, about 71% of them singletons. V shed 4 bases and J shed 6 bases, with 9 bases lying between them. Germline assignment: CDR1 SNHLY and CDR2 FYNNEI. The CDR3 has 12 amino acids. This entry is derived from a study of cytomegalovirus exposure and HLA in healthy donors. Study-wide results and limits: A later analysis linked a missense variant in DCLRE1C to the trimming of TCR beta V and J genes.

The sample consisted of PBMCs. V usage is TRBV2 and J usage is TRBJ1-1; D call uncertain. This TCR was sampled from a woman in her fifties or sixties in good health and CMV-seropositive. The CDR3 nucleotides read TGTGCCAGCAGTGTGCCTAAACCTGAAGCTTTCTTT. Amino acids: CASSVPKPEAFF.